A selection of T cell receptor beta chains follows, all from one sample in a study of shared clonotypes between healthy human individuals. Here immunoSEQ multiplex PCR was the method, and the copy in TCRdb shows in-frame clones only, minus some. The sample records some 1,900,000 clones, 85% to 95% being singletons. Sequencing input: naive CD8+ T cells sorted from blood. These receptors were obtained from a man between 18 and 35 years old in good health. Both conserved end residues are part of each CDR3. Each record gives: D gene, J gene, clone size, V gene, CDR3 protein, CDR3 DNA. The D gene is left open where the match is weak. Size values are once, few and many counts, or a class for expanded clones, and some rows have none.

d_gene: NA
j_gene: TRBJ2-7
abundance: NA
v_gene: TRBV12-5
CDR3aa: CASGQLTAPTYEQYF
CDR3nt: TGTGCTAGTGGCCAACTAACTGCACCAACCTACGAGCAGTACTTC

d_gene: NA
j_gene: TRBJ2-1
abundance: NA
v_gene: TRBV30
CDR3aa: CAWSEGTDEQFF
CDR3nt: TGTGCCTGGAGCGAAGGGACGGATGAGCAGTTCTTC

d_gene: NA
j_gene: TRBJ2-2
abundance: NA
v_gene: TRBV2
CDR3aa: CASSPDRELFF
CDR3nt: TGTGCCAGCAGTCCCGACAGGGAGCTGTTTTTT

d_gene: TRBD1
j_gene: TRBJ1-5
abundance: NA
v_gene: TRBV5-6
CDR3aa: CASSVGQNPNQPQHF
CDR3nt: TGTGCCAGCAGCGTGGGACAGAACCCCAATCAGCCCCAGCATTTT

d_gene: NA
j_gene: TRBJ2-7
abundance: NA
v_gene: TRBV7-2
CDR3aa: CASSPSSAYEQYF
CDR3nt: TGTGCCAGCAGCCCCTCTAGCGCCTACGAGCAGTACTTC

d_gene: TRBD1
j_gene: TRBJ1-1
abundance: NA
v_gene: TRBV25-1
CDR3aa: CASRSTGINTEAFF
CDR3nt: TGTGCCAGCAGATCGACAGGGATCAACACTGAAGCTTTCTTT

d_gene: NA
j_gene: TRBJ2-1
abundance: once
v_gene: TRBV13
CDR3aa: CASSPPRVHEQFF
CDR3nt: TGTGCCAGCAGCCCTCCGCGGGTGCATGAGCAGTTCTTC

d_gene: TRBD2
j_gene: TRBJ2-3
abundance: NA
v_gene: TRBV27
CDR3aa: CASTDGTSLTDTQYF
CDR3nt: TGTGCCAGCACCGACGGGACTAGCCTCACAGATACGCAGTATTTT

d_gene: NA
j_gene: TRBJ2-7
abundance: NA
v_gene: TRBV28
CDR3aa: CASSENEQYF
CDR3nt: TGTGCCAGCAGCGAAAACGAGCAGTACTTC

d_gene: NA
j_gene: TRBJ2-1
abundance: NA
v_gene: TRBV4-1
CDR3aa: CASSQADGTLNNEQFF
CDR3nt: TGCGCCAGCAGCCAAGCCGACGGGACACTAAACAATGAGCAGTTCTTC

d_gene: NA
j_gene: TRBJ2-7
abundance: NA
v_gene: TRBV6-5
CDR3aa: CASSYSDGHVPYEQYF
CDR3nt: TGTGCCAGCAGTTACTCGGACGGCCACGTCCCCTACGAGCAGTACTTC

d_gene: NA
j_gene: TRBJ2-2
abundance: NA
v_gene: TRBV11-2
CDR3aa: CASSLGTSGSGELFF
CDR3nt: TGTGCCAGCAGCTTAGGGACCTCCGGGAGCGGGGAGCTGTTTTTT

d_gene: NA
j_gene: TRBJ1-1
abundance: few
v_gene: TRBV9
CDR3aa: CASSVGQGNTEAFF
CDR3nt: TGTGCCAGCAGCGTAGGGCAGGGGAACACTGAAGCTTTCTTT

d_gene: NA
j_gene: TRBJ2-7
abundance: NA
v_gene: TRBV1
CDR3aa: CTSSQERTKTYEQYF
CDR3nt: TGCACCAGCAGCCAAGAGAGGACCAAAACCTACGAGCAGTACTTC

d_gene: TRBD2
j_gene: TRBJ2-6
abundance: once
v_gene: TRBV7-2
CDR3aa: CASSPYGTSVYVLTF
CDR3nt: TGTGCCAGCAGCCCCTACGGGACTAGCGTGTACGTCCTGACTTTC

d_gene: TRBD1
j_gene: TRBJ1-1
abundance: NA
v_gene: TRBV6-6
CDR3aa: CASILSPTGTNTEAFF
CDR3nt: TGTGCCAGCATTCTATCCCCGACAGGGACGAACACTGAAGCTTTCTTT

d_gene: NA
j_gene: TRBJ1-5
abundance: NA
v_gene: TRBV9
CDR3aa: CASSVAGSNQPQHF
CDR3nt: TGTGCCAGCAGCGTAGCCGGTTCCAATCAGCCCCAGCATTTT

d_gene: NA
j_gene: TRBJ2-7
abundance: once
v_gene: TRBV6-5
CDR3aa: CASSYSLAQAYEQYF
CDR3nt: TGTGCCAGCAGTTACTCCCTAGCGCAAGCCTACGAGCAGTACTTC

d_gene: NA
j_gene: TRBJ2-7
abundance: NA
v_gene: TRBV10-2
CDR3aa: CASSESGQGIGEQYF
CDR3nt: TGCGCCAGCAGTGAGTCAGGGCAGGGGATTGGCGAGCAGTACTTC

d_gene: NA
j_gene: TRBJ2-3
abundance: NA
v_gene: TRBV7-6
CDR3aa: CASSDKDEHDTQYF
CDR3nt: TGTGCCAGCAGCGATAAGGACGAGCACGATACGCAGTATTTT

d_gene: NA
j_gene: TRBJ2-5
abundance: NA
v_gene: TRBV28
CDR3aa: CASSLMGAGETQYF
CDR3nt: TGTGCCAGCAGTTTAATGGGGGCCGGAGAGACCCAGTACTTC

d_gene: TRBD1
j_gene: TRBJ1-6
abundance: NA
v_gene: TRBV6-5
CDR3aa: CASSESTGASPLHF
CDR3nt: TGTGCCAGCAGTGAATCCACAGGGGCCTCACCCCTCCACTTT

d_gene: TRBD1
j_gene: TRBJ2-7
abundance: NA
v_gene: TRBV2
CDR3aa: CASSSTGTLYEQYF
CDR3nt: TGTGCCAGCAGTTCGACAGGGACCCTCTACGAGCAGTACTTC

d_gene: NA
j_gene: TRBJ1-3
abundance: NA
v_gene: TRBV19
CDR3aa: CASSPGGNTIYF
CDR3nt: TGTGCCAGTAGTCCCGGGGGAAACACCATATATTTT

d_gene: NA
j_gene: TRBJ2-7
abundance: NA
v_gene: TRBV9
CDR3aa: CASSVDGSIEQYF
CDR3nt: TGTGCCAGCAGCGTAGACGGCTCTATCGAGCAGTACTTC

d_gene: NA
j_gene: TRBJ2-1
abundance: NA
v_gene: TRBV6-1
CDR3aa: CASSADFGQFF
CDR3nt: TGTGCCAGCAGCGCCGATTTCGGGCAGTTCTTC

d_gene: NA
j_gene: TRBJ2-7
abundance: NA
v_gene: TRBV11-2
CDR3aa: CASSLDLWGVSYEQYF
CDR3nt: TGTGCCAGCAGCTTAGATCTCTGGGGAGTTTCCTACGAGCAGTACTTC

d_gene: NA
j_gene: TRBJ2-2
abundance: NA
v_gene: TRBV9
CDR3aa: CAATGELFF
CDR3nt: TGTGCCGCCACCGGGGAGCTGTTTTTT

d_gene: TRBD1
j_gene: TRBJ2-5
abundance: NA
v_gene: TRBV6-5
CDR3aa: CASSYGQGVIETQYF
CDR3nt: TGTGCCAGCAGTTATGGACAGGGGGTAATTGAGACCCAGTACTTC

d_gene: TRBD2
j_gene: TRBJ2-3
abundance: NA
v_gene: TRBV4-1
CDR3aa: CASSPPPSGGTDTQYF
CDR3nt: TGCGCCAGCAGCCCCCCACCTAGCGGGGGCACAGATACGCAGTATTTT

d_gene: TRBD1
j_gene: TRBJ1-2
abundance: NA
v_gene: TRBV28
CDR3aa: CASSTMNRGPYGYTF
CDR3nt: TGTGCCAGCAGCACCATGAACAGGGGGCCCTATGGCTACACCTTC

d_gene: TRBD2
j_gene: TRBJ2-1
abundance: NA
v_gene: TRBV29-1
CDR3aa: CSVDSGRAHEQFF
CDR3nt: TGCAGCGTTGACAGCGGGAGGGCCCATGAGCAGTTCTTC

d_gene: NA
j_gene: TRBJ1-2
abundance: NA
v_gene: TRBV27
CDR3aa: CASSLAGRAAYGYTF
CDR3nt: TGTGCCAGCAGTTTAGCAGGACGGGCCGCATATGGCTACACCTTC

d_gene: NA
j_gene: TRBJ2-2
abundance: NA
v_gene: TRBV7-6
CDR3aa: CASSLEAMLNTGELFF
CDR3nt: TGTGCCAGCAGCTTAGAAGCGATGTTGAACACCGGGGAGCTGTTTTTT

d_gene: TRBD2
j_gene: TRBJ2-1
abundance: NA
v_gene: TRBV10-3
CDR3aa: CAISEPTSGSYEQFF
CDR3nt: TGTGCCATCAGTGAACCCACTAGCGGGAGTTATGAGCAGTTCTTC

d_gene: NA
j_gene: TRBJ2-3
abundance: NA
v_gene: TRBV27
CDR3aa: CASSSWDELSDTQYF
CDR3nt: TGTGCCAGCAGTAGTTGGGACGAACTATCAGATACGCAGTATTTT

d_gene: NA
j_gene: TRBJ2-7
abundance: NA
v_gene: TRBV6-5
CDR3aa: CASSYVGATYEQYF
CDR3nt: TGTGCCAGCAGTTACGTAGGGGCGACCTACGAGCAGTACTTC

d_gene: NA
j_gene: TRBJ1-4
abundance: NA
v_gene: TRBV7-9
CDR3aa: CASSPQTEEKLFF
CDR3nt: TGTGCCAGCAGCCCCCAGACCGAGGAAAAACTGTTTTTT

d_gene: NA
j_gene: TRBJ2-3
abundance: NA
v_gene: TRBV30
CDR3aa: CAWRLGWGDTQYF
CDR3nt: TGTGCCTGGAGACTGGGCTGGGGAGATACGCAGTATTTT

d_gene: TRBD1
j_gene: TRBJ2-2
abundance: NA
v_gene: TRBV6-6
CDR3aa: CASSYPQGDTGELFF
CDR3nt: TGTGCCAGCAGTTACCCTCAGGGGGACACCGGGGAGCTGTTTTTT

d_gene: NA
j_gene: TRBJ2-7
abundance: NA
v_gene: TRBV28
CDR3aa: CASSPSDWEQYF
CDR3nt: TGTGCCAGCAGCCCTTCAGATTGGGAGCAGTACTTC

d_gene: NA
j_gene: TRBJ1-1
abundance: NA
v_gene: TRBV6-5
CDR3aa: CASSYREGLTEAFF
CDR3nt: TGTGCCAGCAGTTACAGGGAGGGACTCACTGAAGCTTTCTTT

d_gene: TRBD1
j_gene: TRBJ1-6
abundance: NA
v_gene: TRBV30
CDR3aa: CAWSVGTDNSPLHF
CDR3nt: TGTGCCTGGAGTGTTGGGACAGATAATTCACCCCTCCACTTT

d_gene: TRBD1
j_gene: TRBJ1-1
abundance: NA
v_gene: TRBV4-1
CDR3aa: CASSQEVTGGFTEAFF
CDR3nt: TGCGCCAGCAGCCAAGAAGTGACAGGGGGCTTCACTGAAGCTTTCTTT

d_gene: NA
j_gene: TRBJ2-3
abundance: NA
v_gene: TRBV7-9
CDR3aa: CASSMLVAGWSDTQYF
CDR3nt: TGTGCCAGCAGCATGCTCGTCGCAGGGTGGTCAGATACGCAGTATTTT

d_gene: NA
j_gene: TRBJ1-1
abundance: NA
v_gene: TRBV7-9
CDR3aa: CASSPQPPIPSRTEAFF
CDR3nt: TGTGCCAGCAGCCCTCAGCCCCCCATTCCTTCGCGCACTGAAGCTTTCTTT

d_gene: NA
j_gene: TRBJ2-7
abundance: NA
v_gene: TRBV13
CDR3aa: CASSPINSPKHEQYF
CDR3nt: TGTGCCAGCAGCCCCATTAATTCACCAAAGCACGAGCAGTACTTC

d_gene: NA
j_gene: TRBJ2-7
abundance: NA
v_gene: TRBV14
CDR3aa: CASSQDPGVYEQYF
CDR3nt: TGTGCCAGCAGCCAAGATCCGGGGGTCTACGAGCAGTACTTC

d_gene: TRBD1
j_gene: TRBJ1-5
abundance: NA
v_gene: TRBV4-3
CDR3aa: CASSQVYGTGNQPQHF
CDR3nt: TGCGCCAGCAGCCAAGTCTACGGGACAGGGAATCAGCCCCAGCATTTT

d_gene: TRBD2
j_gene: TRBJ2-1
abundance: NA
v_gene: TRBV7-3
CDR3aa: CASSSGTSGNEQFF
CDR3nt: TGTGCCAGCAGCTCGGGGACTAGCGGAAATGAGCAGTTCTTC

d_gene: NA
j_gene: TRBJ1-2
abundance: NA
v_gene: TRBV13
CDR3aa: CASSLAEGLLNYGYTF
CDR3nt: TGTGCCAGCAGCCTAGCCGAGGGACTACTTAACTATGGCTACACCTTC

d_gene: NA
j_gene: TRBJ2-7
abundance: NA
v_gene: TRBV18
CDR3aa: CASSPRGGGAYEQYF
CDR3nt: TGTGCCAGCTCACCTCGGGGTGGCGGGGCCTACGAGCAGTACTTC

d_gene: NA
j_gene: TRBJ2-7
abundance: NA
v_gene: TRBV9
CDR3aa: CASSPGLFNEQYF
CDR3nt: TGTGCCAGCAGCCCGGGACTCTTCAACGAGCAGTACTTC

d_gene: NA
j_gene: TRBJ2-3
abundance: NA
v_gene: TRBV5-1
CDR3aa: CASIASGTDTQYF
CDR3nt: TGCGCCAGCATTGCTAGCGGCACAGATACGCAGTATTTT

d_gene: TRBD1
j_gene: TRBJ1-2
abundance: NA
v_gene: TRBV20-1
CDR3aa: CSPDREGGYTF
CDR3nt: TGCAGTCCGGACAGGGAGGGAGGCTACACCTTC